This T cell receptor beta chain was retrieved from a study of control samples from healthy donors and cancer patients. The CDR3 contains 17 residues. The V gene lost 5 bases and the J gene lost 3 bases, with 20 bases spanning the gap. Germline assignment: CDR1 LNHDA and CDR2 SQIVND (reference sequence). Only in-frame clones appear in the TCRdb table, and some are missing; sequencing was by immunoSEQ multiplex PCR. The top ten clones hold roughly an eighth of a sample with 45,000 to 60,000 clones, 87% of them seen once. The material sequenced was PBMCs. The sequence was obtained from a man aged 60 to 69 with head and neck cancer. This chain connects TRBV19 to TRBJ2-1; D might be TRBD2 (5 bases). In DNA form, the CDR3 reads TGTGCCAGTAGTGACCCGCAACTAGGTTCGCTCTACAATGAGCAGTTCTTC. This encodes CASSDPQLGSLYNEQFF.